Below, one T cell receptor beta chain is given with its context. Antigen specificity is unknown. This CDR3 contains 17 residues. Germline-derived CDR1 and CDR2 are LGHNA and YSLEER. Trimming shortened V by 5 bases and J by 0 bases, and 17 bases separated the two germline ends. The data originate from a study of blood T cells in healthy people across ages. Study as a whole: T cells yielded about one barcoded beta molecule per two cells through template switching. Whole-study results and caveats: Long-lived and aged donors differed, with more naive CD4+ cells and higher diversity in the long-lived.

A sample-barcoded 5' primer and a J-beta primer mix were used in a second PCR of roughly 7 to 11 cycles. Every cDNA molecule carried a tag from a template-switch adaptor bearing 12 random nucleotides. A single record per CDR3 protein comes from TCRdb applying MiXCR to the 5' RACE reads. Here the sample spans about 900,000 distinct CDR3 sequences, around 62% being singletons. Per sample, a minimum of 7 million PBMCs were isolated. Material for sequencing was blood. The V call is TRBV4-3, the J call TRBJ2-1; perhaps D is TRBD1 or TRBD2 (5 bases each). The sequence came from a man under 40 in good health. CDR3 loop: CASSKGSLTYSYNEQFF. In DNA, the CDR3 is TGCGCCAGCAGCAAGGGGAGCTTGACCTACTCCTACAATGAGCAGTTCTTC.